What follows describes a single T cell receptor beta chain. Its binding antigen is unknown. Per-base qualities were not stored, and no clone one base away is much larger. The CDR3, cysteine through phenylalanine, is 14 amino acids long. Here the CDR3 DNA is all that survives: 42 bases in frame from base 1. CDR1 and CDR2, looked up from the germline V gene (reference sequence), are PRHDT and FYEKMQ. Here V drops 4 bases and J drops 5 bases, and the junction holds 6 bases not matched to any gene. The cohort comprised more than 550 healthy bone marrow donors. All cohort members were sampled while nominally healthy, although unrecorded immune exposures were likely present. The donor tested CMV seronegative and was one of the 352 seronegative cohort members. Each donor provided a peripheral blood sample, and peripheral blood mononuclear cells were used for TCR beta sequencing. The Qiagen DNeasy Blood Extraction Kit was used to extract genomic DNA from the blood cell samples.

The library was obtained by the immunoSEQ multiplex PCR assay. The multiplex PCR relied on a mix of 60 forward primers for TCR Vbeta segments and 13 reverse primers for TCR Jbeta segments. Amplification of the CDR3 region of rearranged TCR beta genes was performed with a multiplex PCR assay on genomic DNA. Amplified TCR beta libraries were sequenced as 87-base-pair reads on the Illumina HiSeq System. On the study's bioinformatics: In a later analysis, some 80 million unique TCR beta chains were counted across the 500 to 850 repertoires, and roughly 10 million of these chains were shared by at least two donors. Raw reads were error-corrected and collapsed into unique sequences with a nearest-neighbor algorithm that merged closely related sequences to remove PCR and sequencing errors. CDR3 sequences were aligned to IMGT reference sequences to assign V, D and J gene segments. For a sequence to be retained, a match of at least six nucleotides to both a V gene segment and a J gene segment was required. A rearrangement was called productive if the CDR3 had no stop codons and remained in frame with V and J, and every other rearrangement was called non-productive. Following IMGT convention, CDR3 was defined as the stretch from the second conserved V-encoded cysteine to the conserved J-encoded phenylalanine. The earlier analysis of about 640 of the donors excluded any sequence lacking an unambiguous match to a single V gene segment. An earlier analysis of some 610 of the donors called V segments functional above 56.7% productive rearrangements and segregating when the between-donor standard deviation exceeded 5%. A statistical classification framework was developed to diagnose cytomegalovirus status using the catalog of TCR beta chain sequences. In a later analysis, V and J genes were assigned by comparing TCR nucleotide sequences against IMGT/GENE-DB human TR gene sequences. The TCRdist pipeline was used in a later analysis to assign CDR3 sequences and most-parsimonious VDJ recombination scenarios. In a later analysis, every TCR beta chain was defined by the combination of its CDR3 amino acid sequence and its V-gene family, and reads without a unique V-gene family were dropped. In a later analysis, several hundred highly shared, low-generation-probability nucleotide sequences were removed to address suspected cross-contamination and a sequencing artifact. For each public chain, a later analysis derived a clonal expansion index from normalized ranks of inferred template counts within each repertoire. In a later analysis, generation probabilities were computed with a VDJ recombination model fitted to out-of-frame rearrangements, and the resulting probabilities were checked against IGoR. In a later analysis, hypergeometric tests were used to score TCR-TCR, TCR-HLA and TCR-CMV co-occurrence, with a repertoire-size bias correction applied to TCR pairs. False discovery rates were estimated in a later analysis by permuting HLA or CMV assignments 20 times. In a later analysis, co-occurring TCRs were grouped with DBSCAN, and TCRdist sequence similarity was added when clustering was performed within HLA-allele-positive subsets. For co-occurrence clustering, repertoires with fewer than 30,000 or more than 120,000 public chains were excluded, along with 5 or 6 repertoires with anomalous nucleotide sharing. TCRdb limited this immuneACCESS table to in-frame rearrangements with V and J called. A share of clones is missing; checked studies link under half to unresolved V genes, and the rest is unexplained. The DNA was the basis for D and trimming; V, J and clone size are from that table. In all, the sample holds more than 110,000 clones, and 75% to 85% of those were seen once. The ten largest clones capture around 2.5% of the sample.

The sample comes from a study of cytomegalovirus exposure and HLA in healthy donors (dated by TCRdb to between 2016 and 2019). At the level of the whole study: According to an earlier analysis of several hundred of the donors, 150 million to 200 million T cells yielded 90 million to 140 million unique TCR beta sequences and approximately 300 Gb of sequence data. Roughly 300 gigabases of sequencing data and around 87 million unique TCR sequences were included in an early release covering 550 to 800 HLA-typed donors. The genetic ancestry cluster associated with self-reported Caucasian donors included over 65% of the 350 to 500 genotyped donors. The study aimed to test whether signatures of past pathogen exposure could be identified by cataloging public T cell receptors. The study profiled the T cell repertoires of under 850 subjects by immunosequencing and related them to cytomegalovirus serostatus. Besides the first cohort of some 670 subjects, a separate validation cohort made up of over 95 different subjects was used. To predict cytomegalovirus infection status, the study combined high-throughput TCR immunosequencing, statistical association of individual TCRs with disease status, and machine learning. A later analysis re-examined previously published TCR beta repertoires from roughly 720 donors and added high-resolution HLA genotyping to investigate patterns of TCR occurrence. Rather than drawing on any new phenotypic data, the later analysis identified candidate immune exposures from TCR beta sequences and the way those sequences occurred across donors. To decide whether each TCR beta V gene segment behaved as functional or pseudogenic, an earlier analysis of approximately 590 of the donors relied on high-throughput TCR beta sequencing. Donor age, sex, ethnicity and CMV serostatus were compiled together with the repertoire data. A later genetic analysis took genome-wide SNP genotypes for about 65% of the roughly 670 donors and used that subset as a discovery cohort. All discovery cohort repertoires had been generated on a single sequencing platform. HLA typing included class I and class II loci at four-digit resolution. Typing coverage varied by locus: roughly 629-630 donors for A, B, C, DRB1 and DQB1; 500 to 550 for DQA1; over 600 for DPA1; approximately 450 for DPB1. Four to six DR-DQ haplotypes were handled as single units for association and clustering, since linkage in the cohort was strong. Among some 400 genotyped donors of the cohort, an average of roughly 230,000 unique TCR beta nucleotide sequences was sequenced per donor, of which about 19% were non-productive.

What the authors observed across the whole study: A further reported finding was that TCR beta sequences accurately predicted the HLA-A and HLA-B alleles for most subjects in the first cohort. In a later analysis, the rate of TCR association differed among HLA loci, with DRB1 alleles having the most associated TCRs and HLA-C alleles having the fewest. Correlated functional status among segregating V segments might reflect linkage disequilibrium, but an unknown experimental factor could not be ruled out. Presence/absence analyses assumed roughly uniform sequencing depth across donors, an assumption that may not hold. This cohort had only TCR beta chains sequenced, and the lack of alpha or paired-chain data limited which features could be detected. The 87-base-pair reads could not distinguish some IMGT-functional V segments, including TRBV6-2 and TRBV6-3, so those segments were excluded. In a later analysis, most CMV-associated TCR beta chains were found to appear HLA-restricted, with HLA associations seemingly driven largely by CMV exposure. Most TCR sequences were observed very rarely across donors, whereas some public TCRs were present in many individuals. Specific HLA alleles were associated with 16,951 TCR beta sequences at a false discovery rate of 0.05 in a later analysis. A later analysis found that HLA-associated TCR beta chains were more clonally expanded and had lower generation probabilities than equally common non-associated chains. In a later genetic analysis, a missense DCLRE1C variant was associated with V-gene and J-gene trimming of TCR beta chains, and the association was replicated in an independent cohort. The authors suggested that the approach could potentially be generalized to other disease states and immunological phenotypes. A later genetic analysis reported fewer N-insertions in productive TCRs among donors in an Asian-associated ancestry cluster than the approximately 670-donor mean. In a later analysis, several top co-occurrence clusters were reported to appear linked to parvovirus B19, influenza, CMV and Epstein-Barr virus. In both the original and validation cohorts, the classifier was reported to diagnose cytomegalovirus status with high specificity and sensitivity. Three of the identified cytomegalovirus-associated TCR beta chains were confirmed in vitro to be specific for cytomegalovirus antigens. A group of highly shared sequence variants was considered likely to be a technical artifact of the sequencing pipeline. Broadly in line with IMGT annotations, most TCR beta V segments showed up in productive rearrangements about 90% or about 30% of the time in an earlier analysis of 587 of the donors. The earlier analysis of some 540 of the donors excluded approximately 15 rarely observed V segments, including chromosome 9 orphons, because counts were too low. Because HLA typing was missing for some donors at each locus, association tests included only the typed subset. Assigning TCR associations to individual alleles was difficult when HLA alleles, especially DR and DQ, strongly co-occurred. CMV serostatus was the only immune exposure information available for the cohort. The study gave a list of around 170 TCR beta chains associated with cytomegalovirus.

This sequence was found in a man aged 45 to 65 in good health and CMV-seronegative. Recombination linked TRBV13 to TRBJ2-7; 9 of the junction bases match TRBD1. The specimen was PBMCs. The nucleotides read TGTGCCAGCAGCTCGGGACAGGGTGGGAACGAGCAGTACTTC. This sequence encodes CASSSGQGGNEQYF.